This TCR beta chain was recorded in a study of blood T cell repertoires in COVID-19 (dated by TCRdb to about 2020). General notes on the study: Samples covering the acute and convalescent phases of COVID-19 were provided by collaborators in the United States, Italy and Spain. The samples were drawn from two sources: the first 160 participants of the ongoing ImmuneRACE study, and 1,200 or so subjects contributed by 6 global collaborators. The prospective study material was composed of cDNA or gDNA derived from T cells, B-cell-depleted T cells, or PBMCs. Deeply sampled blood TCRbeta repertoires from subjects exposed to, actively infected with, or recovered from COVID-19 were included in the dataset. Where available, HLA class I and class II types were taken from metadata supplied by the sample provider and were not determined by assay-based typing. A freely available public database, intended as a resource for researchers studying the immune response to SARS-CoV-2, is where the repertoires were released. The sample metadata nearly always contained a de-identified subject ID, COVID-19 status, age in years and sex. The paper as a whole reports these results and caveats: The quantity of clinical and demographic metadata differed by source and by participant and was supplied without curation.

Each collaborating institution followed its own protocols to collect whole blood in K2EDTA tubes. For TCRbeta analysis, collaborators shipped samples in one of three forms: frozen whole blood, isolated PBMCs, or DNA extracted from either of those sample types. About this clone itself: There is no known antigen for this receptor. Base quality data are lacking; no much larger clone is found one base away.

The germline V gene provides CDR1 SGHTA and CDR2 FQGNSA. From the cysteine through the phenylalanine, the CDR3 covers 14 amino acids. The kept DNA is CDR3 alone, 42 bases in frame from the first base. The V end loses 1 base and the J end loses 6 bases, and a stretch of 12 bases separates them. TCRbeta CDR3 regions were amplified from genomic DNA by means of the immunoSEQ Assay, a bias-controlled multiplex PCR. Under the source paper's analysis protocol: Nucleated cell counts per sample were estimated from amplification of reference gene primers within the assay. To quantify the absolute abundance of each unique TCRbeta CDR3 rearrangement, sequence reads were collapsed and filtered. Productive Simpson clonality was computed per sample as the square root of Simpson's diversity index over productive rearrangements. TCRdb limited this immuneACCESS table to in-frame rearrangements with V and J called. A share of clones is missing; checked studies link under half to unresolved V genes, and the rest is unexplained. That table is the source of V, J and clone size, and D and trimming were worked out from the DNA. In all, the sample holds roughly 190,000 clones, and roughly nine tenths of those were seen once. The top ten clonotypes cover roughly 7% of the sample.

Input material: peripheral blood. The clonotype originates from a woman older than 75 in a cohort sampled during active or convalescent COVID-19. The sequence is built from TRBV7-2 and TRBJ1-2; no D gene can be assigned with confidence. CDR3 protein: CASSLGGLMDGYTF. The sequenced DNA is TGTGCCAGCAGCTTAGGCGGCCTAATGGATGGCTACACCTTC.